What follows is one TCR beta chain and its context. Germline V gene sequence: CDR1 SGHRS, CDR2 YFSETQ. The CDR3 sequence is 17 residues long. Unmatched junction bases numbered 10, after V lost 3 bases and J lost 2 bases. These data come from a study of T cell changes during pregnancy in multiple sclerosis. The data were produced by immunoSEQ multiplex PCR, yet TCRdb's version contains in-frame clones alone and is incomplete. Of tens of thousands of clones listed, 88% are singletons. The chain carries TRBV5-1 and TRBJ2-2, with 7 bases identical to TRBD2. The receptor was isolated from a female donor in good health, enrolled as a control in a pregnancy study. Sequencing was performed on CD8+ T cells from peripheral blood mononuclear cells, taken after pregnancy. The CDR3 DNA is TGCGCCAGCAGCTCAACCGCGGGGACTACCAACACCGGGGAGCTGTTTTTT. Translation: CASSSTAGTTNTGELFF.